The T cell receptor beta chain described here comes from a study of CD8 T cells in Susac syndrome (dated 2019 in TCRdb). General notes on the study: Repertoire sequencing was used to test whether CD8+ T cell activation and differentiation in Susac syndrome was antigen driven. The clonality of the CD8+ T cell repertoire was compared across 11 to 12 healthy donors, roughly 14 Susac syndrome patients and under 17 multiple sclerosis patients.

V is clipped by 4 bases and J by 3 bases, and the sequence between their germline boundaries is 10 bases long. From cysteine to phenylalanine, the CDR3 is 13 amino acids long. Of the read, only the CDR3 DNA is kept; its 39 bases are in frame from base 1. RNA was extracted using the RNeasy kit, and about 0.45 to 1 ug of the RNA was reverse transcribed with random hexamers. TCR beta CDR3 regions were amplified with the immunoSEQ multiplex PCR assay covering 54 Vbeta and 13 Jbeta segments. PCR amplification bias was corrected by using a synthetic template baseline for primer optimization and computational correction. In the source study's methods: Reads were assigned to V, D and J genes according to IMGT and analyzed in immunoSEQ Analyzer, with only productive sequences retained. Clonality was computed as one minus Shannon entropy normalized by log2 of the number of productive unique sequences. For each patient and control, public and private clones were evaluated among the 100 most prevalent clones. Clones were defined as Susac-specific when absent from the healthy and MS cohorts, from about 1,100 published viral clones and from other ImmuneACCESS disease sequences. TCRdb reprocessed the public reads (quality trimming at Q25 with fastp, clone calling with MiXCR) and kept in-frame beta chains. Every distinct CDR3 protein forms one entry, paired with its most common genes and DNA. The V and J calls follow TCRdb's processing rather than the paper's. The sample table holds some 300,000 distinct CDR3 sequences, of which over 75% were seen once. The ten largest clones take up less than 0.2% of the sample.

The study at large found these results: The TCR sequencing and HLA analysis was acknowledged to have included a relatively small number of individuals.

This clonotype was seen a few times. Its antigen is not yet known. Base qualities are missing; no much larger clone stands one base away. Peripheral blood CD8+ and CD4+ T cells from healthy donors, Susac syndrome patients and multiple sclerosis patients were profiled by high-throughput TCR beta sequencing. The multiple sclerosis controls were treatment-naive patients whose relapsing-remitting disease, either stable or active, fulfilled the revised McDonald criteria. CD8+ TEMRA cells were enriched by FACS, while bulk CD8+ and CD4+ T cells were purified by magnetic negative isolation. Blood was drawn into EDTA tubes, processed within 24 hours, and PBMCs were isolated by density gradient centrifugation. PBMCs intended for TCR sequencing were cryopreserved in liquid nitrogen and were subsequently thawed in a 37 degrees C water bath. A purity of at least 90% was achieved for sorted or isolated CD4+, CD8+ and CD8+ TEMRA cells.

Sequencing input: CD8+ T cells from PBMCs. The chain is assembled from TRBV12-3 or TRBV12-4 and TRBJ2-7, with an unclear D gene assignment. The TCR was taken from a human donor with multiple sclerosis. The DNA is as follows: TGTGCCAGCAGTTCAACGGGTCGCTACGAGCAGTACTTC. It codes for CASSSTGRYEQYF.